This T cell receptor (beta chain) emerged from a study of blood T cells in healthy people across ages. Study-level results: While age rose, TCR beta diversity per million T cells dropped in a roughly linear way. Greater diversity and more naive CD4+ cells were seen in long-lived donors than in aged donors. TCR beta diversity correlated strongly with naive T cell percentage.

The trim removed 3 bases at V and 7 bases at J, leaving 8 bases unmatched. CDR3 length: 15 amino acids. Germline V gene data show CDR1 as SQVTM and CDR2 as ANQGSEA. PBMCs, at least 7 million per sample, were isolated. A word on this clonotype: The antigen is unknown.

Combining a sample-barcoded 5' primer with a J-beta primer mix, a second PCR ran for about 7 to 12 cycles. TCRdb reprocessed the 5' RACE reads via MiXCR and lists one record per CDR3 protein. The table has over a million distinct CDR3 sequences, less than 45% seen once. The receptor comes from a woman aged 18 to 35 in good health. The genes are TRBV29-1 and TRBJ2-7, with 14 bases matching TRBD2. The sequenced sample consisted of blood. The CDR3 loop reads CSVDMGLAGVNEQYF. The CDR3 coding sequence is TGCAGCGTTGACATGGGACTAGCGGGAGTCAATGAGCAGTACTTC.